These 21 T cell receptor beta chains share one sample of origin, sequenced in a study of T cells in Graves' hyperthyroidism and ophthalmopathy. The CDR3 regions of TCR beta were amplified from RNA transcripts. First-round RT-PCR targeting the TCR CDR3 was performed with the HTBI primer set. TCRdb analysed the multiplex PCR reads with MiXCR anew, one entry per CDR3 protein. Of around 250,000 distinct CDR3 sequences listed, approximately 15% were seen once; the top ten hold about an eighth. The sample was blood. The receptors stem from a middle-aged woman with Graves' hyperthyroidism that later progressed to Graves' ophthalmopathy.

In its sample, this clonotype was seen many times. The gene calls are TRBV2 and TRBJ1-2; a weak D match, TRBD1 (6 bases). The ends were cut back, 9 bases at V and 4 bases at J, with 9 bases in the middle. The V gene's germline CDR1 is SNHLY and CDR2 FYNNEI. The CDR3 contains 11 residues. This CDR3 reads CARMDSYGYTF. The DNA for the CDR3 is TGTGCCAGAATGGACAGCTATGGCTACACCTTC. The whole variable domain, remainder taken from reference TRBV2 and TRBJ1-2, is EPEVTQTPSHQVTQMGQEVILRCVPISNHLYFYWYRQILGQKVEFLVSFYNNEISEKSEIFDDQFSVERPDGSNFTLKIRSTKLEDSAMYFCARMDSYGYTFGSGTRLTVV.

This clonotype was counted at least ten times. V and J are TRBV7-3 and TRBJ2-1; perhaps TRBD1 as D (6 bases). The CDR3 is 15 amino acids. Germline CDR1 reads SGHTA; CDR2 reads FQGTGA. V was shortened by 5 bases and J by 4 bases, with 15 bases between the two germline ends. CDR3 loop: CASSLDGGEYNEQFF. CDR3 bases: TGTGCCAGCAGCCTAGATGGGGGCGAATACAATGAGCAGTTCTTC.

This clonotype was counted ten times or more. The chain combines TRBV20-1 with TRBJ1-1; possible D gene TRBD1, 6 bases. V gave up 3 bases and J gave up 1 base, with 12 bases separating them. CDR3 length: 14 amino acids. Germline V gene data show CDR1 as DFQATT and CDR2 as SNEGSKA (reference sequence). This chain's CDR3 is CSASWGGQNTEAFF. The CDR3 DNA reads as TGCAGTGCTAGTTGGGGGGGCCAGAACACTGAAGCTTTCTTT.

This clonotype was seen many times. The V gene is TRBV7-9, the J gene TRBJ2-2; TRBD2 aligns across 7 bases. Per germline, CDR1 SEHNR and CDR2 FQNEAQ (reference sequence). V gave up 0 bases and J gave up 3 bases; unmatched junction bases: 7. This CDR3 spans 17 amino acids. The CDR3 DNA reads as TGTGCCAGCAGCTTAGCTGTCGGTCTAGCGGACACCGGGGAGCTGTTTTTT. Translation gives CASSLAVGLADTGELFF. The full variable domain, in which reference TRBV7-9 and TRBJ2-2 provide the parts outside the CDR3, is DTGVSQNPRHKITKRGQNVTFRCDPISEHNRLYWYRQTLGQGPEFLTYFQNEAQLEKSRLLSDRFSAERPKGSFSTLEIQRTEQGDSAMYLCASSLAVGLADTGELFFGEGSRLTVL.

This clonotype has more than one count but fewer than ten. This rearrangement joins TRBV28 to TRBJ1-2; D is uncertain. Trimming took 6 bases from V and 2 from J, leaving 10 bases between them. Germline V CDR1 and CDR2: MDHEN, SYDVKM. The CDR3 runs to 13 residues. This CDR3 reads CASRSERNYGYTF. The DNA for the CDR3 is TGTGCCAGCAGGTCAGAAAGAAACTATGGCTACACCTTC.

The chain is built from TRBV20-1 and TRBJ2-7; 14 nucleotides align to TRBD2. This CDR3 region has 14 residues. V shed 7 bases, J shed 7 bases, and the junction held 9 bases outside the gene matches. Looked up from germline, CDR1 is DFQATT and CDR2 is SNEGSKA (reference sequence). This CDR3 reads CSGPGLAGEREQYF. DNA of the CDR3: TGCAGTGGCCCGGGACTAGCGGGAGAAAGGGAGCAGTACTTC.

This clonotype turned up a few times. V usage is TRBV25-1 and J usage is TRBJ2-6; D uncertain. V lost 6 bases, J lost 3 bases, and 3 bases lay in between. This CDR3 is built from 12 residues. Germline CDR1 and CDR2: MGHDK and SYGVNS. The DNA for the CDR3 is TGTGCCAGCAGAAGTGGGGCCAACGTCCTGACTTTC. Protein sequence: CASRSGANVLTF.

The chain couples TRBV15 to TRBJ1-5; a possible D gene is TRBD1 (5 bases). V was cut by 0 bases and J by 7 bases, with 13 bases left in between. The germline CDR1 and CDR2 sequences are LNHNV and YYDKDF (reference sequence). CDR3 length equals 15 residues. CDR3 DNA: TGTGCCACCAGCAGAGATTGGGGACTCGAACAGCCCCAGCATTTT. It specifies CATSRDWGLEQPQHF.

This clonotype came up many times. The chain links TRBV27 to TRBJ1-5, with D perhaps TRBD1 (5 bases). The CDR3 is made up of 14 amino acids. CDR1 is MNHEY, CDR2 SMNVEV, per germline (reference sequence). V shed 4 bases and J shed 2 bases, with 9 bases lying between them. As DNA, the CDR3 is TGTGCCAGCAGTTCAGGGTTAGGCAATCAGCCCCAGCATTTT. As protein: CASSSGLGNQPQHF.

This clonotype has at least ten counts. The chain carries TRBV20-1 and TRBJ2-5; unclear D gene. Germline CDR1 and CDR2: DFQATT and SNEGSKA (reference sequence). This CDR3 region has 16 residues. V was shortened by 1 base and J by 4 bases, with 19 bases between the two germline ends. This CDR3 is CSARVRKPPPGETQYF. Here the CDR3 DNA reads TGCAGTGCTAGAGTTAGAAAACCCCCGCCCGGAGAGACCCAGTACTTC.

This clonotype has ten or more counts. This rearrangement joins TRBV19 to TRBJ1-5; no definite D call. With 5 bases removed from V and 4 bases from J, the gap between germline ends came to 15 bases. The germline V gene encodes CDR1 LNHDA and CDR2 SQIVND (reference sequence). This CDR3 has 15 amino acids. The chain's CDR3 is CASSPLRLQNQPQHF. The CDR3 DNA sequence: TGTGCCAGTAGTCCCCTCCGCCTACAGAATCAGCCCCAGCATTTT.

The V call is TRBV2, the J call TRBJ2-1; TRBD2 is a possible D gene (6 bases). The CDR3 has 15 residues. Germline V gene lookup returns CDR1 SNHLY and CDR2 FYNNEI. V lost 8 bases and J 0 bases, leaving 14 bases between the germline ends. CDR3 sequence (DNA): TGTGCCAGCGGGGGAAGCGGGCGCTCCTACAATGAGCAGTTCTTC. It translates to CASGGSGRSYNEQFF.

This clonotype was recorded at least ten times. The chain joins TRBV19 to TRBJ1-4; 9 bases fit TRBD1. The CDR3 runs to 17 residues. The J segment lost 8 bases and the V segment lost 5 bases, leaving 15 bases of the junction unmatched. Germline V gene sequence: CDR1 LNHDA, CDR2 SQIVND (reference sequence). The CDR3 bases are TGTGCCAGTAGTCTTAGCGCCCCGGGACAGGGTGACGAAAAACTGTTTTTT. It encodes CASSLSAPGQGDEKLFF.

This clonotype was picked up many times. The chain employs TRBV18 and TRBJ1-5, with a possible D match to TRBD1 (5 bases). V was pared by 3 bases and J by 7 bases, with 13 bases between. Germline V CDR1 and CDR2: KGHSH, LQKENI. The CDR3 is 14 amino acids. CDR3 amino acids: CASSPETRDQPQHF. DNA for the CDR3: TGTGCCAGCTCACCCGAGACCAGGGACCAGCCCCAGCATTTT.

This clonotype was picked up many times. The chain couples TRBV12-5 to TRBJ2-3, with D hard to call. V lost 3 bases and J 6 bases, leaving 13 bases between the germline ends. This CDR3 spans 14 amino acids. Germline loops: CDR1 LGHNT, CDR2 FRNRAP. This CDR3 is CASGLGAGSDTQYF. CDR3 sequence (DNA): TGTGCTAGTGGTTTAGGAGCAGGTAGCGATACGCAGTATTTT.

Notes on this clonotype: Possible read error: a much larger clone is one base away. The chain links TRBV28 to TRBJ2-6; the D is unclear. This CDR3 comprises 13 residues. The germline gives CDR1 MDHEN, CDR2 SYDVKM. The CDR3 DNA sequence: TGTGCCAGCAGAATGTCTGAGGCCAACGTCCTGACTTTC. It specifies CASRMSEANVLTF.

This clonotype was observed many times. The rearrangement joins TRBV19 to TRBJ2-5; 8 nucleotides agree with TRBD2. After removal of 7 bases from V and 5 bases from J, the junction contained 9 bases not matched to a gene. The germline CDR1 and CDR2 sequences are LNHDA and SQIVND (reference sequence). The CDR3 has 14 residues. The CDR3 region is CASKPGLGAETQYF. Here the CDR3 DNA reads TGTGCCAGTAAACCGGGACTAGGCGCGGAGACCCAGTACTTC.

A single count supports this clonotype. The chain carries TRBV28 and TRBJ1-2; 7 bases are a match to TRBD1. The CDR3 runs to 15 residues. Unmatched junction bases numbered 15, after V lost 6 bases and J lost 8 bases. Germline V CDR1 and CDR2: MDHEN, SYDVKM. Here the CDR3 reads CASSSPHTGEVGYTF. The CDR3 nucleotides are TGTGCCAGCAGCTCCCCCCATACAGGGGAGGTAGGCTACACCTTC.

This clonotype was counted many times. V and J are TRBV14 and TRBJ2-3; D possibly corresponds to TRBD2 (6 bases). The CDR3 extends over 13 amino acids. Germline V gene sequence: CDR1 SGHDN, CDR2 FVKESK. V was trimmed by 3 bases and J by 8 bases, leaving 12 bases between them. CDR3 protein: CASSQILAGTQYF. CDR3 nucleotide sequence: TGTGCCAGCAGCCAGATACTAGCTGGTACGCAGTATTTT.

This clonotype was recorded at least ten times. The V call is TRBV20-1, the J call TRBJ2-7; no clear D gene. With 2 bases removed from V and 7 bases from J, the gap between germline ends came to 15 bases. The CDR3 has 13 amino acids. The V gene's germline CDR1 is DFQATT and CDR2 SNEGSKA (reference sequence). The CDR3 DNA follows: TGCAGTGCTAGAAATCCTGGGATAGTTGAGCAGTACTTC. Translated: CSARNPGIVEQYF.

This clonotype was counted at least ten times. V and J are TRBV6-1 and TRBJ2-3; 8 bases are a match to TRBD1. Germline assignment: CDR1 MNHNS and CDR2 SASEGT. The V segment lost 5 bases and the J segment 7 bases; nucleotides outside the gene matches: 5. This CDR3 spans 13 amino acids. CDR3 in DNA: TGTGCCAGCAGTAAGGACAGGGCCCATACGCAGTATTTT. Its translation is CASSKDRAHTQYF.